Listed here are 5 T cell receptor beta chains from one sample, sequenced in a study of beta chain features in type 1 diabetes. Every isolated RNA sample was fully reverse transcribed, so sequencing captured expressed TCRB transcripts. This table comes from immunoSEQ multiplex PCR, and its TCRdb copy is limited to in-frame clones, with some not included. This table holds 970,000 or so clones, around a sixth found once. The material sequenced was naive CD4+ T cells from blood. The receptors were gathered from a woman aged 18-30 years in good health.

This chain joins TRBV15 and TRBJ2-1; 10 bases are shared with TRBD2. Germline V lookup: CDR1 LNHNV, CDR2 YYDKDF (reference sequence). The CDR3 is made up of 16 amino acids. With 2 bases clipped from V and 3 bases from J, the junction kept 4 bases outside the gene matches. The CDR3 DNA follows: TGTGCCACCAGCAGACTAGCGGGAGACCTCTACAATGAGCAGTTCTTC. Protein sequence: CATSRLAGDLYNEQFF.

This clone was detected only a few times. This chain links TRBV18 with TRBJ1-1; D is undetermined. The ends were cut back, 1 base at V and 0 bases at J, with 6 bases in the middle. CDR1 and CDR2 (germline): KGHSH, LQKENI. The CDR3 has 14 residues. This CDR3 reads CASSPQEMNTEAFF. The CDR3, as DNA: TGTGCCAGCTCACCACAGGAGATGAACACTGAAGCTTTCTTT.

The chain joins TRBV4-3 to TRBJ2-7; D remains ambiguous. The ends were cut back, 0 bases at V and 8 bases at J, with 11 bases in the middle. Germline lookup yields CDR1 LGHNA and CDR2 YSLEER. The CDR3 covers 13 residues. In DNA, the CDR3 is TGCGCCAGCAGCCAAGAGAACGAAGCTAAGCAGTACTTC. Encoded protein: CASSQENEAKQYF.

This clone was counted only a few times. The V and J genes are TRBV10-2 and TRBJ2-5; 11 nucleotides match TRBD2. Germline CDR1 WSHSY, CDR2 SAAADI. Trimming removed 6 bases from V and 4 bases from J; junction bases left unmatched: 1. CDR3 length: 13 residues. CDR3 bases: TGCGCCAGCAGACTAGCGGGGGCAGAGACCCAGTACTTC. Translation: CASRLAGAETQYF.

This clone was counted only a few times. Here the CDR3 reads CASSEAQGTWNEQFF. Written as DNA, the CDR3 is TGTGCCAGCAGTGAAGCGCAGGGGACCTGGAATGAGCAGTTCTTC. The J gene is TRBJ2-1, the V gene TRBV6-1, with D possibly TRBD1 on 6 matching bases. Trimming took 0 bases from V and 7 from J, leaving 13 bases between them. CDR3 length: 15 residues. Germline V gene lookup returns CDR1 MNHNS and CDR2 SASEGT.